The 12 T cell receptor beta chains reported below all come from one sample, sequenced in a study of blood T cells in healthy people across ages. With a J-beta primer mix and a sample-barcoded 5' primer, a second PCR ran roughly 6 to 11 cycles. From the 5' RACE reads, TCRdb called clonotypes with MiXCR, one entry per CDR3 protein. The sample shows fewer than 900,000 distinct CDR3 sequences, about 52% of them seen only once. Source material: blood. These receptors all come from a woman aged 60-75 years in good health.

This clonotype was seen more than once but under ten times. This may come from a read error, since a much larger clone is one base off. This chain connects TRBV12-3 or TRBV12-4 to TRBJ2-3; weak D call: TRBD2 (5 bases). The V gene lost 7 bases and the J gene lost 2 bases, with 19 bases spanning the gap. The CDR3 runs 16 residues. The CDR3 region has the DNA TGTGCCAGCACCCCCTGGGTTCGGGAATCCACAGATACGCAGTATTTT. Its translation: CASTPWVRESTDTQYF.

The rearrangement uses TRBV6-6 and TRBJ2-3; 8 positions agree with TRBD2. With V trimmed by 5 bases and J by 4 bases, 5 bases remained unmatched. Germline V gene sequence: CDR1 MNHNY, CDR2 SVGAGI (reference sequence). The CDR3 spans 14 residues. DNA for the CDR3: TGTGCCAGCAGTCGGGGGGGCGAGGCAGATACGCAGTATTTT. This translates into CASSRGGEADTQYF.

At least ten counts were recorded for this clonotype. V is TRBV7-2 and J is TRBJ2-7; 11 positions match TRBD2. The junction had 10 bases not matched to a gene; V was cut back by 3 bases and J by 9 bases. Germline loops: CDR1 SGHTA, CDR2 FQGNSA. The CDR3 sequence is 15 residues long. This chain's CDR3 is CASSFLAGGPEAQYF. CDR3 DNA sequence: TGTGCCAGCAGCTTTTTAGCGGGAGGGCCCGAGGCGCAGTACTTC.

The chain couples TRBV20-1 to TRBJ2-2, with D perhaps TRBD1 (6 bases). The CDR3 is 19 amino acids. Germline loops: CDR1 DFQATT, CDR2 SNEGSKA (reference sequence). Trimming removed 0 bases from V and 6 bases from J, with 26 bases in between. CDR3 amino acids: CSARDPGQQRGGLAGELFF. CDR3 sequence (DNA): TGCAGTGCTAGAGATCCAGGACAACAGAGAGGGGGTTTGGCCGGGGAGCTGTTTTTT.

J is TRBJ2-3 and V is TRBV7-3; TRBD2 agrees at 8 bases. CDR1 and CDR2 from the germline V gene are SGHTA and FQGTGA. V shed 3 bases, J shed 4 bases, and the junction held 3 bases outside the gene matches. This CDR3 comprises 14 residues. The CDR3 protein is CASSLTSESDTQYF. DNA for the CDR3: TGTGCCAGCAGCTTGACTAGCGAATCAGATACGCAGTATTTT.

This clonotype came up a few times. This chain uses TRBV5-1 with TRBJ1-1, with D possibly matching TRBD1 (6 bases). The CDR3 runs 14 residues. Trimming pared 4 bases from V and 3 bases from J, leaving 13 bases between. CDR1 and CDR2 from the germline V gene are SGHRS and YFSETQ. CDR3 DNA sequence: TGCGCCAGCAGCCCCAACGAGGGGGACACTGAAGCTTTCTTT. Residues: CASSPNEGDTEAFF.

The V and J genes are TRBV3-1 and TRBJ2-7; 9 nucleotides agree with TRBD1. The V segment lost 5 bases and the J segment 2 bases; nucleotides outside the gene matches: 7. The germline V gene has CDR1 LGHDT and CDR2 YNNKEL (reference sequence). The CDR3 sequence is 15 residues long. In DNA form, the CDR3 reads TGTGCCAGCAGCTATACAGGGGGCGTTACCTACGAGCAGTACTTC. It is translated as CASSYTGGVTYEQYF.

This chain uses TRBV4-3 with TRBJ2-7; 7 bases align to TRBD2. The CDR3 contains 16 residues. Germline V gene data show CDR1 as LGHNA and CDR2 as YSLEER. V dropped 0 bases and J dropped 7; count of bases not matched to a gene: 12. The CDR3 sequence is CASSQDSAGVSDEQYF. CDR3 coding DNA: TGCGCCAGCAGCCAAGATTCGGCGGGAGTAAGCGATGAGCAGTACTTC.

V gene TRBV24-1 combines with J gene TRBJ1-5; no firm D call. Germline CDR1 and CDR2: KGHDR and SFDVKD. The V end lost 5 bases, the J end lost 11 bases, and 15 bases lay between the germline ends. The CDR3 consists of 13 residues. The CDR3 DNA sequence: TGTGCCACCAGTGCCGCCGGGGTATCGGCCCAGCATTTT. Encoded protein: CATSAAGVSAQHF.

This chain joins TRBV7-2 and TRBJ1-2; 8 bases align to TRBD1. Germline lookup yields CDR1 SGHTA and CDR2 FQGNSA. The CDR3 is 13 amino acids. Trimming removed 1 base from V and 7 bases from J; junction bases left unmatched: 2. The CDR3 sequence is CASSLGTGTGYTF. CDR3 nucleotides: TGTGCCAGCAGCTTAGGGACAGGGACTGGCTACACCTTC.

The chain combines TRBV10-3 with TRBJ2-5; D gene ambiguous. V gave up 6 bases and J gave up 3 bases, with 14 bases separating them. The CDR3 spans 14 residues. Germline CDR1 is ENHRY and CDR2 is SYGVKD. The CDR3 DNA is TGTGCCATCAGCCAGGATCGTGTTAAAGAGACCCAGTACTTC. Its translation is CAISQDRVKETQYF.

The genes are TRBV5-4 and TRBJ2-1; 9 nucleotides line up with TRBD2. The V gene's germline CDR1 is SGHNT and CDR2 YYREEE (reference sequence). Unmatched junction bases numbered 8, after V lost 5 bases and J lost 8 bases. CDR3 length: 14 amino acids. The CDR3: CASRSGRWDDEQFF. Written as DNA, the CDR3 is TGTGCCAGCAGGAGCGGGAGGTGGGACGATGAGCAGTTCTTC.